This T cell receptor (beta chain) was captured by sequencing in a study of cytotoxic CD8 clonotypes in ibrutinib-treated CLL. Study-wide context: The cohort had over nine relapsed/refractory and approximately 15 treatment-naive patients, some 18 IGHV unmutated. The taking of response samples occurred after a median roughly twelve months of treatment, with a range of 6 to 36. General study results and limits: Clonality increased at ibrutinib response and stayed stable in sustained remission. At progression, however, it fell back toward baseline. Exceeding age-matched healthy donors, baseline clonality also tracked the counts of circulating CD8+ T cells.

V was cut by 4 bases and J by 5 bases, with 15 bases left in between. Germline V gives CDR1 SQVTM, CDR2 ANQGSEA. The CDR3 is made up of 14 amino acids. Sequencing used immunoSEQ multiplex PCR; TCRdb keeps in-frame clones, though not all of them. The top ten hold around 37% of the sample, which has approximately 120,000 clones, 50% to 65% seen once. This clone has only one observation. As yet, its antigen is unknown. Sequenced material: PBMCs, taken after 24 months of ibrutinib treatment. The source of this sequence is a human donor with chronic lymphocytic leukemia. This chain links TRBV29-1 with TRBJ1-5, with a possible D match to TRBD1 (5 bases). Here the CDR3 reads CSVAPSGGDQPQHF. As DNA, the CDR3 is TGCAGCGTTGCCCCTTCGGGGGGTGATCAGCCCCAGCATTTT.